This TCR beta chain was found in a study of blood T cell repertoires in COVID-19. Across the study: PBMCs, B-cell-depleted T cells, or T cells provided the cDNA or gDNA that made up the material.

Profiling relied on immunoSEQ multiplex PCR, and the TCRdb table lists in-frame clones only, not all of them. This table has about 530,000 clones, roughly nine tenths appearing once. V was shortened by 2 bases and J by 6 bases, with 17 bases between the two germline ends. The CDR3 runs to 16 residues. Germline CDR1 LGHDT, CDR2 YNNKEL (reference sequence). The sample comprised peripheral blood. The rearrangement links TRBV3-1 (or the pseudogene TRBV3-2) to TRBJ1-5, with D possibly being TRBD1 (5 bases). The TCR was taken from a woman in her 50s with COVID-19, enrolled during active disease. The CDR3 bases are TGTGCCAGCAGCCAACGGGGGGGGGTGATGGGTCAGCCCCAGCATTTT. Translating it yields CASSQRGGVMGQPQHF.